What follows describes a single T cell receptor beta chain. This specimen belongs to a study of shared clonotypes between healthy human individuals. For the study at large: Serving as donors were two women and a few men, whose ages spanned 18 to 49. Per donor, three plates held CD4 naive cells, three held CD4 memory, two held CD8 naive and one held CD8 memory.

The repertoire was sequenced with immunoSEQ multiplex PCR; TCRdb's copy has only in-frame clones and lacks some. The sample includes millions of clones, 85% to 95% of them seen just once. Selected positively for CCR7 and CD45RO-negative, naive CD8 cells excluded terminally differentiated effector memory CD45RA+ cells. The V gene end was trimmed by 7 bases and the J gene end by 6 bases; junction bases not matched to a gene: 10. Germline values: CDR1 MDHEN, CDR2 SYDVKM. The CDR3 spans 15 residues. Sequencing input: naive CD8+ T cells from PBMCs. This sequence was found in a man between 18 and 29 years old in good health. Some clones in this sample may be carry-over from other donors' samples. The chain is built from TRBV28 and TRBJ2-1; 9 bases map to TRBD2. The CDR3 DNA sequence: TGTGCCAGCATAGTCGGGTCTAGCGGGATCAATGAGCAGTTCTTC. This encodes CASIVGSSGINEQFF.